This T cell receptor (beta chain) comes out of a study of a mutant IDH1 vaccine in newly diagnosed glioma (dated by TCRdb to the early 2020s). General notes on the study: Eight vaccinations were administered to patients in weeks 1, 3, 5, 7, 11, 15, 19 and 23, corresponding to visits V03 through V10. Of the roughly 33 treated patients, approximately 62% were male and around 40% were female, and the mean age was approximately 37 years. Peripheral blood was drawn at six visits: V03 (baseline), V05, V07, V10, V12 and V13. For exploratory analyses, longitudinal TCRB deep sequencing was carried out in roughly 25 treated patients wherever samples were available. In the chemotherapy-containing groups, vaccination started alongside temozolomide cycles, whereas in patients who had radiotherapy alone it started 4-6 weeks after radiotherapy. Before enrollment, most patients had been given radiochemotherapy with temozolomide as standard therapy, while the rest had received either radiotherapy alone or temozolomide alone. Points the paper makes about the study in general: The authors stated that sample limitations prevented analyses of patient blood samples from being reproduced. PBMC samples for TCRB deep sequencing were selected based on availability. Immune responses induced by the vaccine were seen in roughly 95% of patients across multiple MHC alleles. Pseudoprogression seemed to be unrelated to changes in the top peripheral T cell clonotypes found by TCRB sequencing.

The label giving this sample's time point can be read as: week 5, during vaccination. Each vaccine dose was 300 ug of a 20-mer mutant IDH1 peptide in Montanide, given subcutaneously with topical imiquimod. Donors had newly diagnosed WHO grade 3 or 4 IDH1-mutant astrocytomas with loss of nuclear ATRX. The samples were drawn from NOA16, a multicentre, single-arm, open-label phase I trial in Germany that tested a mutant IDH1 peptide vaccine in humans for the first time. Genomic DNA for TCRB sequencing was extracted from EDTA blood using the DNeasy Blood and Tissue Kit. Concerning this clone: What this receptor recognizes is not known. Base qualities are not provided; no much larger clone lies one nucleotide away.

The library relied on the immunoSEQ multiplex PCR assay. Rearranged TCR beta chain sequences were amplified using the hsTCRB Kit according to the manufacturer's protocol. An Illumina MiSeq was used to sequence the TCRB libraries. The paper's processing steps were these. The kit vendor's proprietary platform handled demultiplexing, trimming and gene mapping. In TCRdb, the immuneACCESS table is reduced to in-frame sequences with V and J assigned. These tables do not hold every clone; where another copy was compared, an unresolved V gene accounts for under half, and the others remain unexplained. That table supplies the V and J calls and clone size; D and trimming were determined from the DNA. For this sample there are 45,000 to 60,000 clones; 78% appear just once. Approximately 5.2% of the sample belongs to the ten largest clones. V is shortened by 5 bases, J by 4 bases, and the region joining them spans 15 bases. Inclusive of the bounding cysteine and phenylalanine, the CDR3 is 14 residues long. Of all the DNA, just the CDR3 is kept, 42 bases in frame from base 1. CDR1 and CDR2, looked up from the germline V gene, are SGHTA and FQGNSA.

The rearrangement joined TRBV7-2 to TRBJ2-7, with TRBD2 as a weak D call on 6 bases. This sequence originates from a man aged 50-59 years with glioma. This specimen was PBMCs, taken from a glioma patient whose treatment included an IDH1 peptide vaccine. The nucleotides are TGTGCCAGCAGCGTGCGGGGTATGGGTTACGAGCAGTACTTC. Translated, this gives CASSVRGMGYEQYF.